The 20 T cell receptor beta chains listed next were all sequenced from one sample in a study of T cell changes during pregnancy in multiple sclerosis. Using immunoSEQ multiplex PCR, the repertoire was profiled, and TCRdb retains in-frame clones only, with some absent. This sample has approximately 30,000 clones; roughly 89% occur once, and the top ten carry 0.8%. The sequenced sample was CD4+ T cells from peripheral blood mononuclear cells, obtained in the second trimester of pregnancy. These TCRs come from a female donor with multiple sclerosis, enrolled in a pregnancy study.

The V and J genes are TRBV2 and TRBJ1-2, with TRBD1 matching over 8 bases. The V gene's germline CDR1 is SNHLY and CDR2 FYNNEI. This CDR3 region has 14 residues. Trimming removed 4 bases from V and 2 bases from J; junction bases left unmatched: 3. The CDR3 nucleotides read TGTGCCAGCAGTGGACAGGGGCCGAACTATGGCTACACCTTC. The encoded protein is CASSGQGPNYGYTF.

This clone was counted a few times. This sequence joins TRBV19 and TRBJ1-6, with 8 nucleotides matching TRBD1. With 7 bases clipped from V and 11 bases from J, the junction kept 19 bases outside the gene matches. The CDR3 is 17 amino acids. Germline V gene data show CDR1 as LNHDA and CDR2 as SQIVND (reference sequence). DNA of the CDR3: TGTGCCAGTACTCACCACCCGACAGGGGTACGAGTGCCACCCCTCCACTTT. Protein sequence: CASTHHPTGVRVPPLHF.

CDR3 DNA: TGTGCCAGCAGCGTGGAGAATCCGGGACAGGGGAATTCACCCCTCCACTTT. It yields the protein CASSVENPGQGNSPLHF. V and J are TRBV9 and TRBJ1-6; 10 bases map to TRBD1. J gave up 7 bases and V 2 bases, and 9 bases lay outside the gene matches. The CDR3 totals 17 residues. Germline CDR1 SGDLS, CDR2 YYNGEE.

The V and J genes are TRBV28 and TRBJ1-5; 11 bases match TRBD1. The CDR3 is 14 amino acids. Germline CDR1 is MDHEN and CDR2 is SYDVKM. The junction had 9 bases not matched to a gene; V was cut back by 11 bases and J by 6 bases. The CDR3 bases are TGTGCCGGCCGGACAGGGGGCGCGAGTCAGCCCCAGCATTTT. It encodes CAGRTGGASQPQHF.

This sequence joins TRBV23-1 and TRBJ1-3; D not resolved. TRBV23-1 is reported as an ORF; its role is uncertain. The CDR3 consists of 17 residues. V was cut by 2 bases and J by 3 bases, with 17 bases left in between. As DNA, the CDR3 is TGCGCCAGCAGTCAAGGTAGCGGGCTCCCTGGTGGAAACACCATATATTTT. It codes for CASSQGSGLPGGNTIYF.

V is TRBV4-2 and J is TRBJ2-1, with 9 bases aligning to TRBD2. The CDR3 has 17 amino acids. CDR1 and CDR2 (germline): LGHNA, YNFKEQ. V was clipped by 5 bases and J by 2 bases; unmatched bases: 10. The CDR3 DNA follows: TGTGCCAGCAGCGCGCGGGGAGCGGGGGGCCCCTACAATGAGCAGTTCTTC. As protein: CASSARGAGGPYNEQFF.

The chain employs TRBV5-1 and TRBJ1-4; D is unclear. Germline loops: CDR1 SGHRS, CDR2 YFSETQ. The CDR3 loop spans 14 amino acids. Trimming removed 4 bases from V and 8 bases from J, with 15 bases in between. The CDR3 nucleotides read TGCGCCAGCAGCCCTCGCGGTGACGGAGAAAAACTGTTTTTT. It codes for CASSPRGDGEKLFF. Based on the CDR3 plus reference TRBV5-1 and TRBJ1-4, the full variable domain is KAGVTQTPRYLIKTRGQQVTLSCSPISGHRSVSWYQQTPGQGLQFLFEYFSETQRNKGNFPGRFSGRQFSNSRSEMNVSTLELGDSALYLCASSPRGDGEKLFFGSGTQLSVL.

The chain carries TRBV7-2 and TRBJ2-2; 9 positions match TRBD1. Germline lookup yields CDR1 SGHTA and CDR2 FQGNSA. This CDR3 spans 17 amino acids. The junction had 14 bases not matched to a gene; V was cut back by 5 bases and J by 7 bases. This chain's CDR3 is CASSPKGPDRGGGELFF. Here the CDR3 DNA reads TGTGCCAGCAGCCCGAAAGGACCAGACAGGGGGGGCGGGGAGCTGTTTTTT. The complete variable domain, with remaining parts taken from reference TRBV7-2 and TRBJ2-2, reads GAGVSQSPSNKVTEKGKDVELRCDPISGHTALYWYRQSLGQGLEFLIYFQGNSAPDKSGLPSDRFSAERTGGSVSTLTIQRTQQEDSAVYLCASSPKGPDRGGGELFFGEGSRLTVL.

In this sample, this clone turned up a few times. V is TRBV6-6 and J is TRBJ1-6; D possibly corresponds to TRBD1 (5 bases). The CDR3 extends over 15 amino acids. V gave up 2 bases and J gave up 7 bases, with 12 bases separating them. Germline-derived CDR1 and CDR2 are MNHNY and SVGAGI (reference sequence). The DNA of the CDR3 is TGTGCCAGCAGTTACGGGGCAGGGCGGAATTCACCCCTCCACTTT. This gives the protein CASSYGAGRNSPLHF.

The V and J genes are TRBV18 and TRBJ1-1, with unresolved D. Germline CDR1 is KGHSH and CDR2 is LQKENI. V shed 5 bases and J shed 1 base, with 14 bases lying between them. The length of the CDR3 is 15 residues. The CDR3 is CASSTAQASNTEAFF. DNA for the CDR3: TGTGCCAGCTCAACGGCCCAGGCCTCGAACACTGAAGCTTTCTTT.

This clone has more than one count but fewer than ten. V and J are TRBV7-7 and TRBJ2-5, with 8 nucleotides matching TRBD1. The CDR3 has 15 amino acids. Germline V gives CDR1 SSHAT, CDR2 FNYEAQ (reference sequence). The CDR3 reads CASAYLQGAGETQYF. The CDR3 nucleotides read TGTGCTAGCGCCTACCTGCAGGGGGCCGGAGAGACCCAGTACTTC.

The genes are TRBV9 and TRBJ2-1; 7 nucleotides agree with TRBD2. J was trimmed by 6 bases and V by 3 bases; bases with no gene match: 9. The CDR3 runs to 15 residues. The germline gives CDR1 SGDLS, CDR2 YYNGEE. CDR3 amino acids: CASSAGIGEGNEQFF. Written as DNA, the CDR3 is TGTGCCAGCAGCGCTGGGATAGGGGAGGGCAATGAGCAGTTCTTC.

The chain recombines TRBV18 with TRBJ2-7; 7 nucleotides agree with TRBD2. Looked up from germline, CDR1 is KGHSH and CDR2 is LQKENI. The CDR3 runs to 15 residues. V dropped 1 base and J dropped 5; count of bases not matched to a gene: 8. CDR3 nucleotide sequence: TGTGCCAGCTCACCACTCGGACTAGTTGGGGACGAGCAGTACTTC. Translated: CASSPLGLVGDEQYF.

V usage is TRBV5-1 and J usage is TRBJ2-3, with D maybe TRBD1 (5 bases). The CDR3 sequence is 12 residues long. V was clipped by 0 bases and J by 6 bases, with 5 bases between them. Germline V lookup: CDR1 SGHRS, CDR2 YFSETQ. CDR3: CASSLEGDTQYF. DNA for the CDR3: TGCGCCAGCAGCTTGGAGGGGGATACGCAGTATTTT. Supplemented by reference TRBV5-1 and TRBJ2-3, the full variable domain reads KAGVTQTPRYLIKTRGQQVTLSCSPISGHRSVSWYQQTPGQGLQFLFEYFSETQRNKGNFPGRFSGRQFSNSRSEMNVSTLELGDSALYLCASSLEGDTQYFGPGTRLTVL.

This clone was counted only a few times. V gene TRBV19 combines with J gene TRBJ1-5, with D maybe TRBD1 (6 bases). The germline V gene has CDR1 LNHDA and CDR2 SQIVND (reference sequence). The CDR3 contains 15 residues. V lost 7 bases and J 7 bases, leaving 20 bases between the germline ends. The CDR3 DNA reads as TGTGCCAGTACCGCGACAGGCCTACTTGGACAGCCCCAGCATTTT. As protein: CASTATGLLGQPQHF.

The CDR3 nucleotides read TGTGCCAGCAGCGTTAGCGGGGGCCAAGAGACCCAGTACTTC. Amino acids: CASSVSGGQETQYF. This sequence joins TRBV5-6 and TRBJ2-5, with TRBD2 matching 9 bases. V dropped 4 bases and J dropped 1; count of bases not matched to a gene: 2. From germline, CDR1 is SGHDT and CDR2 YYEEEE. The CDR3 covers 14 residues.

Written as DNA, the CDR3 is TGCGCCAGCAGCCAAGACCCTAGCGGGTACTCCTACAATGAGCAGTTCTTC. As protein: CASSQDPSGYSYNEQFF. V gene TRBV4-3 combines with J gene TRBJ2-1; 8 bases are a match to TRBD2. The V segment lost 0 bases and the J segment 0 bases; nucleotides outside the gene matches: 4. The CDR3 has 17 residues. Per germline, CDR1 LGHNA and CDR2 YSLEER.

The chain employs TRBV4-1 and TRBJ1-5; D gene ambiguous. There are 17 residues in the CDR3. Trimming removed 2 bases at V and 5 bases at J, with 19 bases between. The germline V gene has CDR1 MGHRA and CDR2 YSYEKL. CDR3 sequence (DNA): TGCGCCAGCAGCCAATCCGCCCGACGGGGTTTGGATCAGCCCCAGCATTTT. Translated: CASSQSARRGLDQPQHF.

The rearrangement joins TRBV19 to TRBJ2-2; D may be TRBD1 (7 bases). There are 19 residues in the CDR3. Germline CDR1 is LNHDA and CDR2 is SQIVND (reference sequence). Trimming cost V 0 bases and J 3 bases, with 20 bases left between them. The DNA of the CDR3 is TGTGCCAGTAGTATAGAACCGTATTTCGCCAGGGGGGACACCGGGGAGCTGTTTTTT. Residues: CASSIEPYFARGDTGELFF.

V and J are TRBV19 and TRBJ2-3; TRBD2 is a possible D gene (6 bases). CDR1 LNHDA and CDR2 SQIVND come from the germline V gene (reference sequence). The CDR3 is 15 residues long. Trimming removed 3 bases at V and 8 bases at J, with 18 bases between. CDR3: CASSISQTLGGTQYF. The CDR3 DNA is TGTGCCAGTAGTATTTCGCAGACCCTGGGGGGTACGCAGTATTTT.